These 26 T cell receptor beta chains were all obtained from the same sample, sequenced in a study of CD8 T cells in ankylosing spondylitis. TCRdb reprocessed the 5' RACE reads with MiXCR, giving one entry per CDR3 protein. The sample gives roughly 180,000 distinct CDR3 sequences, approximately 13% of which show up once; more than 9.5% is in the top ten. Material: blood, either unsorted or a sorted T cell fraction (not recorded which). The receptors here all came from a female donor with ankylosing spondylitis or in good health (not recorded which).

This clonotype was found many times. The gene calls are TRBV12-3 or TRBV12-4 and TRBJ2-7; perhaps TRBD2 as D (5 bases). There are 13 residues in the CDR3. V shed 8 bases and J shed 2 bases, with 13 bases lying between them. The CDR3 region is CASGDSDTYEQYF. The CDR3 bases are TGTGCCAGCGGCGATAGCGACACCTACGAGCAGTACTTC.

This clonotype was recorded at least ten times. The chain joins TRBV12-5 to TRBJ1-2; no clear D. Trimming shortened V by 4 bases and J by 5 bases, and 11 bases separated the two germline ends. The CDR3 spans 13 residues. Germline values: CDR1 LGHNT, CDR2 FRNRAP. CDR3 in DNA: TGTGCTAGTGGTTCCCAGGTTGGGTATGGCTACACCTTC. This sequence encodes CASGSQVGYGYTF.

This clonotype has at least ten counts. DNA for the CDR3: TGTGCCAGCAGTGAAACAAGTAGCACAGATACGCAGTATTTT. It yields the protein CASSETSSTDTQYF. The chain joins TRBV6-4 to TRBJ2-3; D uncertain. The length of the CDR3 is 14 residues. Germline CDR1 MRHNA, CDR2 SNTAGT. V lost 3 bases, J lost 0 bases, and 7 bases lay in between.

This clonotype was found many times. The CDR3 DNA follows: TGTGCCAGCAGCTTAGATCGGGGAATTACAGATACGCAGTATTTT. Translating it yields CASSLDRGITDTQYF. The chain links TRBV7-2 to TRBJ2-3; TRBD2 is a possible D gene (5 bases). V was pared by 1 base and J by 3 bases, with 11 bases between. Germline loops: CDR1 SGHTA, CDR2 FQGNSA. CDR3 length equals 15 residues.

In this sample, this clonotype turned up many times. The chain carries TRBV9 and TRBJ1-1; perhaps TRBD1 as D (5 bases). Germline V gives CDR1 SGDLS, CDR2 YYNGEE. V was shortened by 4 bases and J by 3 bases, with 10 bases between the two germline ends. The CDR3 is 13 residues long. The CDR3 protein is CASSITGDTEAFF. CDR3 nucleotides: TGTGCCAGCAGCATTACAGGAGACACTGAAGCTTTCTTT.

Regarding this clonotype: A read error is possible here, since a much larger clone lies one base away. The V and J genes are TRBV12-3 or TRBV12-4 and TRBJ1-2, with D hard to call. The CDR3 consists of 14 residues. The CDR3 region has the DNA TGTGCCAGCAGTTTAAGTGGGGAGAACTATGGCTACCCCTTC. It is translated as CASSLSGENYGYPF.

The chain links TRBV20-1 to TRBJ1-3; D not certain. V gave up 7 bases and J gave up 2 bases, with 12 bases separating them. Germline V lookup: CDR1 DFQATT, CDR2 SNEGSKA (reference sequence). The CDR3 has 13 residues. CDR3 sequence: CSVRVPTGNTIYF. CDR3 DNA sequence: TGCAGTGTTCGGGTTCCAACTGGAAACACCATATATTTT.

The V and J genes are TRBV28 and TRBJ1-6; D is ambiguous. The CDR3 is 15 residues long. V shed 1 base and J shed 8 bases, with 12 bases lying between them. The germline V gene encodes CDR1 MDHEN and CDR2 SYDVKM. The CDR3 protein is CASSLYKETYSPLHF. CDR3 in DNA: TGTGCCAGCAGTTTATATAAGGAGACCTATTCACCCCTCCACTTT.

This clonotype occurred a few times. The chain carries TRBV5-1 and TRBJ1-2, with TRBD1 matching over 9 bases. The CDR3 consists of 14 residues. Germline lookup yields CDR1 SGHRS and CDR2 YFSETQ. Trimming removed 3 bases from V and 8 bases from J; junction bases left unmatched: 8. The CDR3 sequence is CASSWGTGRTGYTF. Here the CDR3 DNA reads TGCGCCAGCAGCTGGGGGACAGGGCGGACGGGCTACACCTTC.

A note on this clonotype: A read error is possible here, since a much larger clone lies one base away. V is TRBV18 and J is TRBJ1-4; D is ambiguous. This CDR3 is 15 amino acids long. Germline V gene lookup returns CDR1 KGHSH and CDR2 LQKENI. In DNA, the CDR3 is TGTGTCAGCTCATCGGACTCACCCCGCGGTGAAAAACTGTTTTTT. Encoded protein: CVSSSDSPRGEKLFF.

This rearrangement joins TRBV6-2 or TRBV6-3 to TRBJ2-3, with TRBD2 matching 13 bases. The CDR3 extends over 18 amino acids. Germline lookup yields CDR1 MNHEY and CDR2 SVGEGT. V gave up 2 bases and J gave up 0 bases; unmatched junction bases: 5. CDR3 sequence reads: CASSYGSGLAGSTDTQYF. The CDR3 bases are TGTGCCAGCAGTTACGGTTCGGGACTAGCGGGAAGCACAGATACGCAGTATTTT.

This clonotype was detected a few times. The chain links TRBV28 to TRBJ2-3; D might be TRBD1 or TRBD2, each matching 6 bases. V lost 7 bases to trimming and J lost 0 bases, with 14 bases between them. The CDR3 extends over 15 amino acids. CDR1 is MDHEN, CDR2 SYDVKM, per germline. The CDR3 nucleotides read TGTGCCAGCACCCTCTCGGGGGCCAGCACAGATACGCAGTATTTT. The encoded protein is CASTLSGASTDTQYF.

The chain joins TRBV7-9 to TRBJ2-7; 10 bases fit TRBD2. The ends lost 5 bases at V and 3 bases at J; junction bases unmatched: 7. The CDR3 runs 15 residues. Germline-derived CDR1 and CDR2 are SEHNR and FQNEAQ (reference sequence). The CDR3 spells CASSTGRTSGYEQYF. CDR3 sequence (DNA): TGTGCCAGCAGCACCGGCCGGACTAGCGGCTACGAGCAGTACTTC. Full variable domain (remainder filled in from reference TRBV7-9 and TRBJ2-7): DTGVSQNPRHKITKRGQNVTFRCDPISEHNRLYWYRQTLGQGPEFLTYFQNEAQLEKSRLLSDRFSAERPKGSFSTLEIQRTEQGDSAMYLCASSTGRTSGYEQYFGPGTRLTVT.

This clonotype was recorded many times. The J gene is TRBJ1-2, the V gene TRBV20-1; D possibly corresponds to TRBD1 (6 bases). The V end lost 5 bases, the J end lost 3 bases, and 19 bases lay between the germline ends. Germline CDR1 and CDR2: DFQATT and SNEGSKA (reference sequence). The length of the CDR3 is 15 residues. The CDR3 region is CSAFRGRGRDYGYTF. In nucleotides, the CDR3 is TGCAGTGCTTTCAGGGGAAGGGGAAGGGACTATGGCTACACCTTC.

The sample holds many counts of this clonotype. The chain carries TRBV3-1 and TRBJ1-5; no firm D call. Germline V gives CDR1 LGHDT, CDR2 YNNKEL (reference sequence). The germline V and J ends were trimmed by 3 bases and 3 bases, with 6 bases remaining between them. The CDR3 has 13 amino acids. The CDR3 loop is CASSQAVNQPQHF. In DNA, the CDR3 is TGTGCCAGCAGCCAGGCAGTCAATCAGCCCCAGCATTTT.

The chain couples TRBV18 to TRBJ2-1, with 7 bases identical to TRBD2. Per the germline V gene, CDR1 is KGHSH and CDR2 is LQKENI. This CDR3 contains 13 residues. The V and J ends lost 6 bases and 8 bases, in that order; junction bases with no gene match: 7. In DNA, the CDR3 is TGTGCCAGCTCGCTGCGGGAGTGGGATGAGCAGTTCTTC. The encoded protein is CASSLREWDEQFF.

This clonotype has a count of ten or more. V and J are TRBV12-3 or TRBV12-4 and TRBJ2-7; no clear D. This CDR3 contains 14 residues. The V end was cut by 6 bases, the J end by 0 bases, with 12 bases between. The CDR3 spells CASRSAASSYEQYF. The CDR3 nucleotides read TGTGCCAGCAGGTCGGCGGCGAGCTCCTACGAGCAGTACTTC.

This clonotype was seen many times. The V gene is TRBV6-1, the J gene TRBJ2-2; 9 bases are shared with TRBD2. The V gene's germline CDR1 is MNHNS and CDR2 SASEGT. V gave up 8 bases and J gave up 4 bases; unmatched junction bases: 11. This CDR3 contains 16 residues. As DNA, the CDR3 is TGTGCCAGCTTCGCCGGGACTAGCTGGGGCACCGGGGAGCTGTTTTTT. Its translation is CASFAGTSWGTGELFF.

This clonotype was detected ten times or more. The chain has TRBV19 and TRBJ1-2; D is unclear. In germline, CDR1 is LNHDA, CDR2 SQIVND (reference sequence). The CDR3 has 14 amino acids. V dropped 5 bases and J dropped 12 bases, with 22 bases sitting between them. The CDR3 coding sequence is TGTGCCAGTAGTCCCTCCCTCAGGACGAGGCTGGACACCTTC. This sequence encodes CASSPSLRTRLDTF.

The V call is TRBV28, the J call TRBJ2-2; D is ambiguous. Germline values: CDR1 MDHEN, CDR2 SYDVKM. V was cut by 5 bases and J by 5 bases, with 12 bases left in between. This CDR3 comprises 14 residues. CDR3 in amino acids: CASSPPQLTGELFF. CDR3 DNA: TGTGCCAGCAGTCCCCCCCAACTTACCGGGGAGCTGTTTTTT.

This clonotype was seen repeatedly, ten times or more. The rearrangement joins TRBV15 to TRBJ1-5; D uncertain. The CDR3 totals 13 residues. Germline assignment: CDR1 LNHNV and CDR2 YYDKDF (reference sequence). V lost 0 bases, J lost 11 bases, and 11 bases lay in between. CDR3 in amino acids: CATSRDRWESQHF. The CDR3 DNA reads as TGTGCCACCAGCAGAGACCGGTGGGAGTCCCAGCATTTT.

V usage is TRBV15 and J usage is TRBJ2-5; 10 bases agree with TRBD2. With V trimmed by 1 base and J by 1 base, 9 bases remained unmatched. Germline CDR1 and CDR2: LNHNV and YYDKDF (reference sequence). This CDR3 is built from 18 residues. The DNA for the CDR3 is TGTGCCACCAGCAGAGGTTTAGCGGGAGGATTGGGCCAAGAGACCCAGTACTTC. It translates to CATSRGLAGGLGQETQYF.

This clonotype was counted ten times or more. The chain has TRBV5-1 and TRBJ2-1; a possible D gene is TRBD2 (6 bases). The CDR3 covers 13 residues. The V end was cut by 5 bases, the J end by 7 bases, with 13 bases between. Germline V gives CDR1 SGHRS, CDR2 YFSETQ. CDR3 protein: CASRLTGANEQFF. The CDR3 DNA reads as TGCGCCAGCAGGCTCACGGGAGCAAATGAGCAGTTCTTC.

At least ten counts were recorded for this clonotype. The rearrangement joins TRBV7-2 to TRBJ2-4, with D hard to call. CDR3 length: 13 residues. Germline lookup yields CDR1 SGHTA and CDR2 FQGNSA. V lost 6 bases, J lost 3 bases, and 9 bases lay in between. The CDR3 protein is CASSLDRKNIQYF. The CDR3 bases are TGTGCCAGCAGTCTGGATCGCAAAAACATTCAGTACTTC.

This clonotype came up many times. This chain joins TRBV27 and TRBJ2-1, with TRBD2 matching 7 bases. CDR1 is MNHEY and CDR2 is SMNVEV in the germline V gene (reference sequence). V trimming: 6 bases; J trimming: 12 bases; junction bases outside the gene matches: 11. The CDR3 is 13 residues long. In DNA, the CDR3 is TGTGCCAGCAGCCCTACTAGCGCCTCCGGGCAGTTCTTC. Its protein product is CASSPTSASGQFF.

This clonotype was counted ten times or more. The CDR3 sequence: CASSREVYGYTF. The CDR3 DNA is TGTGCCAGCAGTCGAGAGGTCTATGGCTACACCTTC. The rearrangement joins TRBV6-2 or TRBV6-3 to TRBJ1-2; D is unresolved. The length of the CDR3 is 12 residues. Germline CDR1 MNHEY, CDR2 SVGEGT. V shed 5 bases and J shed 4 bases, with 8 bases lying between them.